A single sample gave rise to the 29 T cell receptor beta chains below, sequenced in a study of STAT5B mutations in CD4+ large granular lymphocyte leukemia. Generated by immunoSEQ multiplex PCR, the TCRdb table keeps only in-frame clones and is missing some. The sample lists 20,000 to 25,000 clones, 82% occurring once. Sequences were obtained from CD4+ T cells from blood buffy coats. The receptors shown here come from a human donor in good health.

The rearrangement uses TRBV19 and TRBJ1-2, with TRBD1 matching over 8 bases. Germline CDR1 is LNHDA and CDR2 is SQIVND (reference sequence). The CDR3 contains 17 residues. Germline trimming cut 4 bases from V and 7 bases from J; bases unmatched to any gene: 17. Here the CDR3 DNA reads TGTGCCAGTAGTAGGGACAGGATGGATGAATGGGCTTTTGGCTACACCTTC. It translates to CASSRDRMDEWAFGYTF. The full variable domain, its missing parts supplied by reference TRBV19 and TRBJ1-2, is DGGITQSPKYLFRKEGQNVTLSCEQNLNHDAMYWYRQDPGQGLRLIYYSQIVNDFQKGDIAEGYSVSREKKESFPLTVTSAQKNPTAFYLCASSRDRMDEWAFGYTFGSGTRLTVV.

The chain recombines TRBV6-5 with TRBJ1-1, with TRBD1 matching 7 bases. V trimming: 6 bases; J trimming: 0 bases; junction bases outside the gene matches: 1. The CDR3 is 13 residues long. From germline, CDR1 is MNHEY and CDR2 SVGAGI. CDR3 sequence (DNA): TGTGCCAGCAGGGGGACAGTGAACACTGAAGCTTTCTTT. Translating gives CASRGTVNTEAFF.

This clone was observed a few times. The chain couples TRBV6-6 to TRBJ1-5, with 9 positions matching TRBD1. The CDR3 has 15 amino acids. V lost 6 bases, J lost 1 base, and 4 bases stayed unmatched. CDR1 MNHNY and CDR2 SVGAGI come from the germline V gene (reference sequence). The chain's CDR3 is CASSPGTGSNQPQHF. The CDR3 nucleotides are TGTGCCAGCAGCCCCGGGACAGGGAGCAATCAGCCCCAGCATTTT.

The gene calls are TRBV20-1 and TRBJ1-2; perhaps TRBD1 as D (6 bases). From germline, CDR1 is DFQATT and CDR2 SNEGSKA (reference sequence). V was shortened by 6 bases and J by 3 bases, with 8 bases between the two germline ends. The CDR3 covers 11 residues. CDR3 protein: CSAGTHYGYTF. CDR3 nucleotide sequence: TGCAGTGCCGGGACACACTATGGCTACACCTTC.

This chain joins TRBV11-2 and TRBJ2-7; either TRBD1 or TRBD2 may supply D (5 bases each). This CDR3 region has 16 residues. Trimming removed 3 bases at V and 0 bases at J, with 15 bases between. CDR1 SGHAT and CDR2 FQNNGV come from the germline V gene. In DNA form, the CDR3 reads TGTGCCAGCAGCTTCGGGACCCTTACGAGCTCCTACGAGCAGTACTTC. Translation: CASSFGTLTSSYEQYF.

Only one count was recorded for this clone. The J gene is TRBJ1-1, the V gene TRBV18; D ambiguous. CDR3 length: 14 amino acids. Germline CDR1 and CDR2: KGHSH and LQKENI. Trimming shortened V by 4 bases and J by 1 base, and 10 bases separated the two germline ends. The CDR3 loop is CASSLGRSNTEAFF. The DNA for the CDR3 is TGTGCCAGCTCACTAGGGAGGTCGAACACTGAAGCTTTCTTT.

The chain couples TRBV12-5 to TRBJ2-5; a weak D match, TRBD1 (6 bases). In germline, CDR1 is LGHNT, CDR2 FRNRAP. Trimming took 4 bases from V and 4 from J, leaving 16 bases between them. CDR3 size: 15 residues. CDR3 region: CASGSGDKGVETQYF. CDR3 DNA sequence: TGTGCTAGTGGTTCCGGGGACAAAGGCGTAGAGACCCAGTACTTC.

The chain recombines TRBV30 with TRBJ1-2, with D perhaps matching TRBD1 (6 bases). V lost 3 bases and J lost 4, with 12 bases in between. Germline V gene lookup returns CDR1 GTSNPN and CDR2 SVGIG (reference sequence). The CDR3 length is 13 residues. CDR3 loop: CAWRLTGSYGYTF. The CDR3, as DNA: TGTGCCTGGAGGCTGACAGGATCCTATGGCTACACCTTC. The entire variable domain, with the rest obtained from reference TRBV30 and TRBJ1-2, is as follows: SQTIHQWPATLVQPVGSPLSLECTVEGTSNPNLYWYRQAAGRGLQLLFYSVGIGQISSEVPQNLSASRPQDRQFILSSKKLLLSDSGFYLCAWRLTGSYGYTFGSGTRLTVV.

The genes are TRBV6-1 and TRBJ1-4; no clear D. V gave up 5 bases and J gave up 11 bases, with 9 bases separating them. CDR1 and CDR2 from the germline V gene are MNHNS and SASEGT. The CDR3 has 11 amino acids. CDR3 DNA sequence: TGTGCCAGCAGTACCTACGGGAAACTGTTTTTT. Protein product: CASSTYGKLFF.

The CDR3 region has the DNA TGTGCCAGCAGTGAATACGACTGGGGGAGCAATCAGCCCCAGCATTTT. This translates into CASSEYDWGSNQPQHF. The chain is built from TRBV6-1 and TRBJ1-5; perhaps TRBD1 as D (5 bases). CDR1 and CDR2 from the germline V gene are MNHNS and SASEGT. CDR3 size: 16 residues. V was clipped by 2 bases and J by 1 base, with 12 bases between them.

For the CDR3, the DNA is TGTGCCAGCAGCTTATTGGGGCAGAATGAAGCTTTCTTT. As protein: CASSLLGQNEAFF. The rearrangement joins TRBV7-4 to TRBJ1-1; a weak D match, TRBD1 (5 bases). The germline gives CDR1 SGHVT, CDR2 SQSDAQ. The V end was cut by 2 bases, the J end by 7 bases, with 11 bases between. The CDR3 is made up of 13 amino acids.

This chain joins TRBV7-2 and TRBJ2-3; D may be TRBD1 (6 bases). Germline-derived CDR1 and CDR2 are SGHTA and FQGNSA. The CDR3 length is 17 residues. Trimming stripped 5 bases from V and 1 base from J, with 19 bases between. DNA for the CDR3: TGTGCCAGCAGCCCCGGTGGGGGCGGTCCGCGCACAGATACGCAGTATTTT. Protein product: CASSPGGGGPRTDTQYF.

In its sample, this clone was seen once. The chain recombines TRBV5-1 with TRBJ2-3; 8 bases are a match to TRBD1. Germline values: CDR1 SGHRS, CDR2 YFSETQ. This CDR3 contains 16 residues. Trimming at V came to 5 bases and at J to 6 bases, leaving 14 bases not matched to a gene. The CDR3 DNA sequence: TGCGCCAGCAGACTTCCAGGGGGCACCGGAGTTGATACGCAGTATTTT. This translates into CASRLPGGTGVDTQYF.

V is TRBV5-1 and J is TRBJ2-1, with a tentative D call TRBD2 (7 bases). The length of the CDR3 is 14 residues. Trimming took 4 bases from V and 4 from J, leaving 12 bases between them. Looked up from germline, CDR1 is SGHRS and CDR2 is YFSETQ. The CDR3 DNA reads TGCGCCAGCAGCACACAGGGAGGGTACAATGAGCAGTTCTTC. This encodes CASSTQGGYNEQFF.

The chain couples TRBV20-1 to TRBJ1-1; tentative D call: TRBD1 (5 bases). Germline values: CDR1 DFQATT, CDR2 SNEGSKA (reference sequence). The CDR3 is 10 amino acids. The CDR3 coding sequence is TGCAGAAGTGGGGCGGGTGAAGCTTTCTTT. This sequence encodes CRSGAGEAFF.

The CDR3 DNA sequence: TGTGCCAGCAGCAAAGACTCTTCTCCCCCGCGGGAGTCTACAGATACGCAGTATTTT. Translated: CASSKDSSPPRESTDTQYF. The chain is built from TRBV21-1 and TRBJ2-3; no check of the table's D call, TRBD2, against the DNA was made. TRBV21-1 is annotated as a pseudogene. The CDR3 is 19 residues long.

The chain links TRBV29-1 to TRBJ2-7; TRBD2 might be the D (6 bases). The CDR3 extends over 12 amino acids. CDR1 and CDR2 from the germline V gene are SQVTM and ANQGSEA. Trimming pared 8 bases from V and 5 bases from J, leaving 16 bases between. The CDR3 DNA is TGCAGCCCGCGGGATGGGGGTGACGAGCAGTACTTC. Amino acid sequence: CSPRDGGDEQYF.

This clone was seen a handful of times. The chain links TRBV19 to TRBJ2-1; D gene unclear. Trimming took 8 bases from V and 3 from J, leaving 8 bases between them. The CDR3 is made up of 12 amino acids. CDR1 and CDR2 from the germline V gene are LNHDA and SQIVND (reference sequence). As DNA, the CDR3 is TGTGCCAGTTTGGCGCGCTACAATGAGCAGTTCTTC. Encoded protein: CASLARYNEQFF.

The chain carries TRBV6-8 and TRBJ2-1, with D perhaps matching TRBD2 (5 bases). CDR1 is MNHGY, CDR2 SAAAGT, per germline. The CDR3 extends over 15 amino acids. V was shortened by 4 bases and J by 16 bases, with 26 bases between the two germline ends. CDR3 protein: CASSWPNTERRSGFF. Written as DNA, the CDR3 is TGTGCCAGCAGTTGGCCCAATACCGAAAGGAGGTCTGGATTCTTC.

This clone was seen a handful of times. The gene calls are TRBV30 and TRBJ1-1; the D gene is possibly TRBD1 (6 bases). Germline V gives CDR1 GTSNPN, CDR2 SVGIG (reference sequence). Trimming pared 0 bases from V and 1 base from J, leaving 9 bases between. This CDR3 has 14 residues. CDR3 DNA: TGTGCCTGGAGTGTAGGGGACAAGAACACTGAAGCTTTCTTT. Translated, it gives CAWSVGDKNTEAFF.

The CDR3 bases are TGTGCCAGCAGTTCCGAGGGGCCTCGTTGGCATTTT. This translates into CASSSEGPRWHF. The rearrangement joins TRBV6-5 to TRBJ1-5, with D possibly matching TRBD1 (5 bases). V lost 4 bases, J lost 15 bases, and 16 bases lay in between. This CDR3 spans 12 amino acids. Germline CDR1 and CDR2: MNHEY and SVGAGI.

The rearrangement links TRBV7-9 to TRBJ1-4, with no clear D. The V gene lost 5 bases and the J gene lost 5 bases, with 9 bases spanning the gap. The V gene's germline CDR1 is SEHNR and CDR2 FQNEAQ (reference sequence). The length of the CDR3 is 13 residues. This chain's CDR3 is CASSPGANEKLFF. CDR3 bases: TGTGCCAGCAGCCCAGGAGCGAATGAAAAACTGTTTTTT. Variable domain in full (rest from reference TRBV7-9 and TRBJ1-4): DTGVSQNPRHKITKRGQNVTFRCDPISEHNRLYWYRQTLGQGPEFLTYFQNEAQLEKSRLLSDRFSAERPKGSFSTLEIQRTEQGDSAMYLCASSPGANEKLFFGSGTQLSVL.

The chain employs TRBV18 and TRBJ1-4; no firm D call. Germline lookup yields CDR1 KGHSH and CDR2 LQKENI. This CDR3 comprises 16 residues. V lost 3 bases and J lost 8, with 19 bases in between. CDR3 nucleotide sequence: TGTGCCAGCTCACCTCCCGCGGGCCGACCGGGGGAAAAACTGTTTTTT. It encodes CASSPPAGRPGEKLFF.

This clone has a handful of counts. The V call is TRBV7-6, the J call TRBJ2-7; D is possibly TRBD1 (6 bases). Germline V gene data show CDR1 as SGHVS and CDR2 as FNYEAQ. There are 15 residues in the CDR3. Trimming left V 1 base short and J 2 bases short, with 12 bases between. The CDR3 loop is CASSLGGEGAYEQYF. CDR3 nucleotides: TGTGCCAGCAGCTTAGGCGGTGAGGGGGCCTACGAGCAGTACTTC.

The gene calls are TRBV7-6 and TRBJ2-5, with 11 bases identical to TRBD2. The CDR3 consists of 14 residues. Germline V gives CDR1 SGHVS, CDR2 FNYEAQ. V shed 6 bases and J 5 bases; nucleotides not matched to a gene: 5. The CDR3 sequence is CASRTTSGGETQYF. The CDR3 nucleotides read TGTGCCAGCAGGACTACTAGCGGGGGTGAGACCCAGTACTTC.

This chain uses TRBV28 with TRBJ2-2; D is perhaps TRBD2 (5 bases). V was trimmed by 6 bases and J by 7 bases, leaving 18 bases between them. The V gene's germline CDR1 is MDHEN and CDR2 SYDVKM. This CDR3 region has 15 residues. The CDR3 here is CASSLDNRRGGELFF. The CDR3 bases are TGTGCCAGCAGCTTAGACAACCGACGGGGCGGGGAGCTGTTTTTT. Combining the CDR3 with reference TRBV28 and TRBJ2-2 gives the whole variable domain DVKVTQSSRYLVKRTGEKVFLECVQDMDHENMFWYRQDPGLGLRLIYFSYDVKMKEKGDIPEGYSVSREKKERFSLILESASTNQTSMYLCASSLDNRRGGELFFGEGSRLTVL.

The rearrangement joins TRBV28 to TRBJ1-4; 7 bases align to TRBD1. Germline V gene sequence: CDR1 MDHEN, CDR2 SYDVKM. The junction had 2 bases not matched to a gene; V was cut back by 6 bases and J by 7 bases. The CDR3 loop spans 12 amino acids. The CDR3 DNA sequence: TGTGCCAGCAGGACAGGGTTTGAAAAACTGTTTTTT. It encodes CASRTGFEKLFF. Full variable domain (missing parts from reference TRBV28 and TRBJ1-4): DVKVTQSSRYLVKRTGEKVFLECVQDMDHENMFWYRQDPGLGLRLIYFSYDVKMKEKGDIPEGYSVSREKKERFSLILESASTNQTSMYLCASRTGFEKLFFGSGTQLSVL.

The rearrangement joins TRBV6-6 to TRBJ2-2; TRBD2 matches at 14 bases. Trimming removed 6 bases from V and 7 bases from J; junction bases left unmatched: 7. The CDR3 is 16 amino acids. The V gene's germline CDR1 is MNHNY and CDR2 SVGAGI (reference sequence). The CDR3 loop reads CASSKGLAGVSGELFF. CDR3 in DNA: TGTGCCAGCAGCAAGGGACTAGCGGGAGTCAGCGGGGAGCTGTTTTTT.

The rearrangement uses TRBV7-2 and TRBJ1-6; D is perhaps TRBD1 (5 bases). The CDR3 sequence is 15 residues long. With 1 base removed from V and 5 bases from J, the gap between germline ends came to 9 bases. Germline CDR1 SGHTA, CDR2 FQGNSA. The CDR3 reads CASSLEGLNNSPLHF. The CDR3, as DNA: TGTGCCAGCAGCTTAGAGGGACTGAATAATTCACCCCTCCACTTT.